The rows below give T cell receptor beta chains drawn from one sample of a study of human T cells and chemical hapten exposure. TCRdb re-called the RACE reads with MiXCR, one entry per CDR3 protein. The table lists about 100,000 distinct CDR3 sequences, 11% of them singletons. The source was whole blood, collected in connection with sensitization to the hapten diphenylcyclopropenone (DPC). Receptors originate from a woman between 40 and 50 years old with alopecia areata. Some clones in this sample may be carry-over from other donors' samples. Each CDR3 is given with its conserved first and last residue. A D gene is named only where the DNA matches it firmly. For some rows the clone size is stated as once, few or many, or as a class when expanded; others skip it.

j_call clone_size v_call d_call cdr3_nt cdr3_aa
TRBJ2-1 few TRBV28 - TGTGCCAGCAGTTTAAAATGGGAGCAGTTCTTC CASSLKWEQFF
TRBJ2-3 - TRBV7-2 - TGTGCCAGCAGCCCCCAGTCGAGGGTCCAGAGAGATACGCAGTATTTT CASSPQSRVQRDTQYF
TRBJ2-7 few TRBV4-3 - TGCGCCAGCAGCCAAGACCGCATTGCCTCCTACGAGCAGTACTTC CASSQDRIASYEQYF
TRBJ2-2 many TRBV12-5 TRBD2 TGTGCTAGTGGTTTGCTCTCCGGAGGCGGGAGTTATATTGGGTCCGGGGAGCTGTTTTTT CASGLLSGGGSYIGSGELFF
TRBJ1-5 few TRBV19 - TGTGCCAGTACTAACCCGGAGGGGACCATTAATCAGCCCCAGCATTTT CASTNPEGTINQPQHF
TRBJ2-7 few TRBV5-1 - TGCGCCAGCAGCTTGGCCACTAGCCCACTTGAGGAGCAGTACTTC CASSLATSPLEEQYF
TRBJ2-3 - TRBV10-1 - TGCGCCAGCAGTGAGGCTAGCCCAGATACGCAGTATTTT CASSEASPDTQYF
TRBJ2-2 - TRBV6-5 TRBD1 TGTGCCAGCTACGGGACAGGGTCCGGGGAGCTGTTTTTT CASYGTGSGELFF
TRBJ2-1 few TRBV11-2 - TGTGCCAGCAGCAGGGACCTAAATTACAATGAGCAGTTCTTC CASSRDLNYNEQFF
TRBJ2-7 many TRBV27 - TGTGCCAGCAGAACCGGGGGCGAGCAGTACTTC CASRTGGEQYF
TRBJ1-1 few TRBV7-8 TRBD1 TGTGCCAGCAGACCCGGACAGGGCGGGTACACTGAAGCTTTCTTT CASRPGQGGYTEAFF
TRBJ1-2 many TRBV18 TRBD1 TGTGCCAGCTCACACGAAACCGGGACAGGGGGCTCCTATGGCTACACCTTC CASSHETGTGGSYGYTF
TRBJ1-2 few TRBV7-3 - TGTGCCAGCAGCCCCGGCGGGGCAGGCGATGCTAACTATGGCTACACCTTC CASSPGGAGDANYGYTF
TRBJ2-5 many TRBV20-1 - TGCAGTGCTAGCGGACCCGGAAGCCAAGAGACCCAGTACTTC CSASGPGSQETQYF
TRBJ2-5 - TRBV10-3 TRBD2 TGTGCCATCAGTGATTCCTCGGGAGGGGAGACCCAGTACTTC CAISDSSGGETQYF
TRBJ2-1 many TRBV9 - TGTGCCAGCAGCGTAGGTCCCGACGAGTACAATGAGCAGTTCTTC CASSVGPDEYNEQFF
TRBJ2-3 - TRBV14 TRBD2 TGTGCCAGCAGCCAAGAGGTCGGGACTACCGGTCGGTATTTT CASSQEVGTTGRYF
TRBJ2-1 - TRBV9 - TGTGCCAGCAGCGTAGGGGATGATGAGCAGTTCTTC CASSVGDDEQFF
TRBJ1-1 - TRBV7-2 - TGTGCCAGCAGCAGGGGGGCCATGAACACTGAAGCTTTCTTT CASSRGAMNTEAFF
TRBJ2-7 - TRBV20-1 - TGCAGTGCTAGAGATGGCGGACGCCTCTCCTACGAGCAGTACTTC CSARDGGRLSYEQYF
TRBJ1-1 many TRBV6-2/TRBV6-3 - TGTGCCAGCAGTTACTCAGGCAGGGGGAACACTGAAGCTTTCTTT CASSYSGRGNTEAFF
TRBJ2-7 - TRBV16 - TGTGCCAGCAGCCAATCGTACAGAGAATACGAGCAGTACTTC CASSQSYREYEQYF
TRBJ1-1 many TRBV28 - TGTGCCAGCAGTTTGGTATTGAACACTGAAGCTTTCTTT CASSLVLNTEAFF
TRBJ1-1 many TRBV11-1 - TGTGCCAGCAGCCTAAACAGCAACACTGAAGCTTTCTTT CASSLNSNTEAFF
TRBJ1-1 many TRBV6-2/TRBV6-3 - TGTGCCAGCACCCCTCTCCAGCCGTATATGAACACTGAAGCTTTCTTT CASTPLQPYMNTEAFF
TRBJ2-3 - TRBV7-2 TRBD2 TGTGCCAGCAGCTCCGTAGCGGGGGCGACCACAGATACGCAGTATTTT CASSSVAGATTDTQYF
TRBJ1-4 - TRBV28 - TGTGCCAGCAGTGGTGGGGGAGGTTCTGGTGGAGAAAAACTGTTTTTT CASSGGGGSGGEKLFF
TRBJ2-1 few TRBV10-3 - TGTGCCACGGGGGGCGTTGGGAATGAGCAGTTCTTC CATGGVGNEQFF
TRBJ2-7 few TRBV11-2 - TGTGCCAGCAGCTTAGATAAGGGAACGGGCGAGCAGTACTTC CASSLDKGTGEQYF
TRBJ2-2 few TRBV5-6 TRBD2 TGTGCCAGCAGCCGAAGGACTAGCGGGATCCCCAACACCGGGGAGCTGTTTTTT CASSRRTSGIPNTGELFF
TRBJ2-5 - TRBV29-1 TRBD2 TGCAGCGTTGAAGATCTGACTAGCGGGGGCCCGTACCAAGAGACCCAGTACTTC CSVEDLTSGGPYQETQYF
TRBJ1-6 few TRBV25-1 TRBD1 TGTGCCAGCAGTGGAATCGGACAGGGGGTTTCACCCCTCCACTTT CASSGIGQGVSPLHF
TRBJ1-4 - TRBV2 - TGTGACAGCAGCCCAGGGACAACAACTAATGAAAAACTGTTTTTT CDSSPGTTTNEKLFF
TRBJ2-1 many TRBV5-1 - TGCGCCAGCAGCCCGGGCGACTCCTACAATGAGCAGTTCTTC CASSPGDSYNEQFF
TRBJ1-2 many TRBV6-2/TRBV6-3 - TGTGCCAGCAGTTACTCGATGAACTATGGCTACACCTTC CASSYSMNYGYTF
TRBJ2-7 few TRBV4-1 - TGCGCCAGCAGCCAGCTGAGCGAGCAGTACTTC CASSQLSEQYF
TRBJ2-6 - TRBV27 - TGTGCCAGCAGTTCAGGAGCTGGGGCCAACGTCCTGACTTTC CASSSGAGANVLTF
TRBJ2-5 - TRBV5-8 - TGTGCCAGCAGCTTGGGGTACTCGGGGCAAGAGACCCAGTACTTC CASSLGYSGQETQYF
TRBJ1-5 few TRBV12-3/TRBV12-4 - TGTGCCAGCAGTTTAGGGGGGGCTTGGCAGCCCCAGCATTTT CASSLGGAWQPQHF
TRBJ1-1 once TRBV10-3 - TGTGCCATCAGTGAATTCCAGGTAAACACTGAAGCTTTCTTT CAISEFQVNTEAFF
TRBJ2-1 few TRBV20-1 - TGCACCGCCGAGGCTAGCGTCGATGAGCAGTTCTTC CTAEASVDEQFF
TRBJ1-5 few TRBV19 TRBD1 TGTGCCGGAAACAGGGGGCCCCTGGGCAATCAGCCCCAGCATTTT CAGNRGPLGNQPQHF